Below are 5 T cell receptor beta chains sequenced from a single sample in a study of blood T cell repertoires in COVID-19. Sequenced by immunoSEQ multiplex PCR; TCRdb stores in-frame clones only, minus some. The table lists some 270,000 clones, roughly 88% of them singletons. The sequenced sample consisted of peripheral blood. The receptors were sampled from a woman in her 70s with acute or convalescent COVID-19.

The chain joins TRBV5-8 to TRBJ1-2, with 7 bases matching TRBD1. This CDR3 has 14 residues. Germline V gene data show CDR1 as SGHTS and CDR2 as YDEGEE. The V gene end was trimmed by 9 bases and the J gene end by 8 bases; junction bases not matched to a gene: 16. The CDR3 protein is CATSRTGLILGYTF. CDR3 nucleotides: TGTGCCACCTCTCGGACAGGCTTGATTTTGGGCTACACCTTC.

The chain is built from TRBV2 and TRBJ2-2; D gene unclear. Germline V gene data show CDR1 as SNHLY and CDR2 as FYNNEI. V dropped 6 bases and J dropped 4 bases, with 12 bases sitting between them. The CDR3 covers 14 residues. The CDR3 nucleotides read TGTGCCAGCAGGCCCGGGTCCTCCACCGGGGAGCTGTTTTTT. Protein sequence: CASRPGSSTGELFF. The entire variable domain, with the rest obtained from reference TRBV2 and TRBJ2-2, is as follows: EPEVTQTPSHQVTQMGQEVILRCVPISNHLYFYWYRQILGQKVEFLVSFYNNEISEKSEIFDDQFSVERPDGSNFTLKIRSTKLEDSAMYFCASRPGSSTGELFFGEGSRLTVL.

This chain joins TRBV27 and TRBJ1-3; no clear D. Between the trimmed V and J ends, which lost 6 bases and 0 bases, there was a span of 15 bases. The CDR3 sequence is 16 residues long. Germline assignment: CDR1 MNHEY and CDR2 SMNVEV (reference sequence). DNA of the CDR3: TGTGCCAGCAGCCCGGGTGATATTTACTCTGGAAACACCATATATTTT. Translated, it gives CASSPGDIYSGNTIYF.

DNA of the CDR3: TGTGCCAGCAGCCCAGGGGTCCTTAACTATGGCTACACCTTC. It encodes CASSPGVLNYGYTF. The chain is built from TRBV7-9 and TRBJ1-2; D is perhaps TRBD1 (6 bases). V lost 5 bases, J lost 1 base, and 11 bases lay in between. This CDR3 region has 14 residues. Per germline, CDR1 SEHNR and CDR2 FQNEAQ (reference sequence).

The V and J genes are TRBV19 and TRBJ1-4, with D perhaps TRBD1 (5 bases). The CDR3 runs to 15 residues. CDR1 is LNHDA, CDR2 SQIVND, per germline (reference sequence). Deletions cut 3 bases from V and 6 bases from J, with 14 bases between. CDR3 in amino acids: CASSILGGEDEKLFF. In DNA form, the CDR3 reads TGTGCCAGTAGTATCCTGGGAGGGGAGGATGAAAAACTGTTTTTT.